Sequencing of this T cell receptor beta chain was carried out in a study of T cell changes during pregnancy in multiple sclerosis. V lost 4 bases and J 4 bases, leaving 15 bases between the germline ends. The CDR3 consists of 15 residues. Germline V CDR1 and CDR2: SGHKS, YYEKEE (reference sequence). Sequencing was performed with immunoSEQ multiplex PCR; in TCRdb, only in-frame clones are kept and a portion is missing. The data show around 61,000 clones, more than 75% seen once. The receptor's source is a human donor whose cells served as feeder cells for cultures in a pregnancy study. The chain combines TRBV5-5 with TRBJ1-5; no firm D call. The sample taken for sequencing was peripheral blood from another person, used as feeder cells. The CDR3 sequence is CASSPESGRNQPQHF. The DNA of the CDR3 is TGTGCCAGCAGCCCCGAGTCGGGGAGAAATCAGCCCCAGCATTTT.